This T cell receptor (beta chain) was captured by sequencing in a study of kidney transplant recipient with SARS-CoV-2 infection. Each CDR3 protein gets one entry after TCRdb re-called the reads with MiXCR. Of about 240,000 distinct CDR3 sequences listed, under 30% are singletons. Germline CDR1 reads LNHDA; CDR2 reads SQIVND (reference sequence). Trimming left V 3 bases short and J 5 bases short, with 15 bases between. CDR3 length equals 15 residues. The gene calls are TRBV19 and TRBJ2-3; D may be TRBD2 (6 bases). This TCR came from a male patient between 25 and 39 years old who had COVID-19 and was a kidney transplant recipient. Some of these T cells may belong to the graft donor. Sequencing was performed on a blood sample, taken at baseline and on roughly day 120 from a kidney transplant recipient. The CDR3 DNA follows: TGTGCCAGTAGTATGTCTCGGGAGATGCTAGATACGCAGTATTTT. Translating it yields CASSMSREMLDTQYF.